This entry lists 25 T cell receptor beta chains sequenced from one sample in a study of blood T cells in healthy people across ages. A second PCR, run for about 7 to 12 cycles, used a sample-barcoded 5' primer plus a J-beta primer mix. One entry per CDR3 protein results from TCRdb running MiXCR on the 5' RACE reads. The sample contains more than 650,000 distinct CDR3 sequences, over 20% of which appear only once. The material sequenced was blood. These receptors all stem from an older man in good health.

A few counts support this clonotype. V usage is TRBV4-3 and J usage is TRBJ2-3; 8 bases are shared with TRBD1. The V segment lost 3 bases and the J segment 7 bases; nucleotides outside the gene matches: 6. Germline lookup yields CDR1 LGHNA and CDR2 YSLEER. The CDR3 loop spans 14 amino acids. The CDR3 is CASSHDRGVNTQYF. The CDR3 region has the DNA TGCGCCAGCAGCCACGACAGGGGAGTAAATACGCAGTATTTT.

This clonotype has ten or more counts. This chain connects TRBV4-3 to TRBJ1-4; 11 positions agree with TRBD1. Looked up from germline, CDR1 is LGHNA and CDR2 is YSLEER. V dropped 0 bases and J dropped 7; count of bases not matched to a gene: 4. The CDR3 spans 16 residues. Written as DNA, the CDR3 is TGCGCCAGCAGCCAAGATTCCGGGACAGGGGGTGAAAAACTGTTTTTT. Translated, it gives CASSQDSGTGGEKLFF.

This clonotype was seen just once. The V and J genes are TRBV7-9 and TRBJ1-1; D gene unclear. CDR3 length equals 14 residues. The germline gives CDR1 SEHNR, CDR2 FQNEAQ (reference sequence). Trimming removed 5 bases from V and 1 base from J, with 11 bases in between. CDR3 sequence (DNA): TGTGCCAGCAGCCCAATGTTGGGGAACACTGAAGCTTTCTTT. Amino acid sequence: CASSPMLGNTEAFF.

The gene calls are TRBV24-1 and TRBJ1-2; 7 positions match TRBD1. Germline CDR1 is KGHDR and CDR2 is SFDVKD. With V trimmed by 4 bases and J by 9 bases, 7 bases remained unmatched. This CDR3 is built from 13 residues. CDR3 in DNA: TGTGCCACCAGTGAACCAACAGGGGTTAGCTACACCTTC. Translating gives CATSEPTGVSYTF.

The V and J genes are TRBV7-2 and TRBJ1-2; D possibly corresponds to TRBD1 (6 bases). Per germline, CDR1 SGHTA and CDR2 FQGNSA. This CDR3 region has 14 residues. V was pared by 3 bases and J by 2 bases, with 10 bases between. Written as DNA, the CDR3 is TGTGCCAGCAGCTTTAGGACAGCAAACTATGGCTACACCTTC. Translated, it gives CASSFRTANYGYTF. Full variable domain (remainder filled in from reference TRBV7-2 and TRBJ1-2): GAGVSQSPSNKVTEKGKDVELRCDPISGHTALYWYRQSLGQGLEFLIYFQGNSAPDKSGLPSDRFSAERTGGSVSTLTIQRTQQEDSAVYLCASSFRTANYGYTFGSGTRLTVV.

Comment on this clonotype: Here the CDR3 omits its conserved ending phenylalanine or tryptophan, so a read error is the likely source. The chain carries TRBV29-1 and TRBJ2-5; D unclear. Germline V gene sequence: CDR1 SQVTM, CDR2 ANQGSEA. V shed 7 bases and J shed 5 bases, with 11 bases lying between them. The CDR3 runs 11 residues. DNA for the CDR3: TGCAGCGCCGGAGCCGGGGAGACCCAGTACGTC. It yields the protein CSAGAGETQYV.

This clonotype has more than one count but fewer than ten. The chain employs TRBV5-1 and TRBJ2-3, with TRBD2 identical over 11 bases. Per germline, CDR1 SGHRS and CDR2 YFSETQ. The ends lost 7 bases at V and 1 base at J; junction bases unmatched: 8. The length of the CDR3 is 16 residues. As DNA, the CDR3 is TGCGCCAGCCGGCTAGCGGGAGGATTAGGCACAGATACGCAGTATTTT. This translates into CASRLAGGLGTDTQYF.

This clonotype was seen more than once but under ten times. The chain is built from TRBV29-1 and TRBJ1-2, with 8 bases aligning to TRBD1. Germline V gene data show CDR1 as SQVTM and CDR2 as ANQGSEA. The CDR3 is made up of 12 amino acids. J lost 8 bases, V lost 5 bases, and 7 bases had no gene match. The CDR3: CSVQAGGFGYTF. The CDR3, as DNA: TGCAGCGTTCAAGCAGGGGGCTTCGGCTACACCTTC.

This clonotype has more than one count but fewer than ten. This sequence joins TRBV5-6 and TRBJ2-5, with D perhaps matching TRBD1 or TRBD2 (5 bases each). CDR1 and CDR2 (germline): SGHDT, YYEEEE. The CDR3 runs 16 residues. Trimming removed 6 bases from V and 5 bases from J, with 23 bases in between. The DNA for the CDR3 is TGTGCCAGCATCTCCGGGGCACGGGATTTGAGGGAGACCCAGTACTTC. This translates into CASISGARDLRETQYF. Supplemented by reference TRBV5-6 and TRBJ2-5, the full variable domain reads DAGVTQSPTHLIKTRGQQVTLRCSPKSGHDTVSWYQQALGQGPQFIFQYYEEEERQRGNFPDRFSGHQFPNYSSELNVNALLLGDSALYLCASISGARDLRETQYFGPGTRLLVL.

This clonotype appeared a few times. The J gene is TRBJ1-2, the V gene TRBV20-1; perhaps TRBD1 as D (6 bases). CDR3 length equals 13 residues. Germline V lookup: CDR1 DFQATT, CDR2 SNEGSKA (reference sequence). As DNA, the CDR3 is TGCATCACCGACAGGAGGTCCTTCGGTGGCTACACCTTC. Residues: CITDRRSFGGYTF.

The V call is TRBV20-1, the J call TRBJ2-7, with a tentative D call TRBD1 (6 bases). Between the trimmed V and J ends, which lost 1 base and 0 bases, there was a span of 13 bases. The CDR3 runs to 15 residues. Germline V gene sequence: CDR1 DFQATT, CDR2 SNEGSKA (reference sequence). For the CDR3, the DNA is TGCAGTGCTAGAGCCCTGAGACAGGCCTCCTACGAGCAGTACTTC. Protein sequence: CSARALRQASYEQYF.

This clonotype occurred a few times. The V and J genes are TRBV6-5 and TRBJ2-2, with D possibly TRBD2 on 6 matching bases. The CDR3 contains 16 residues. Trimming removed 2 bases from V and 7 bases from J, with 17 bases in between. The germline gives CDR1 MNHEY, CDR2 SVGAGI. The CDR3 nucleotides are TGTGCCAGCAGTTACGATCCCCACGCCGGGGGCGGGGAGCTGTTTTTT. Translating gives CASSYDPHAGGGELFF.

Comments on this clonotype: A read error may account for a junction end that differs from germline. This rearrangement joins TRBV19 to TRBJ2-5, with a tentative D call TRBD1 (6 bases). Germline CDR1 is LNHDA and CDR2 is SQIVND (reference sequence). The CDR3 contains 12 residues. CDR3 nucleotide sequence: TGTGCCAGTAGCCGTTCGGGACATACACCCTTCTTC. Its protein product is CASSRSGHTPFF. The whole variable domain, remainder taken from reference TRBV19 and TRBJ2-5, is DGGITQSPKYLFRKEGQNVTLSCEQNLNHDAMYWYRQDPGQGLRLIYYSQIVNDFQKGDIAEGYSVSREKKESFPLTVTSAQKNPTAFYLCASSRSGHTPFFGPGTRLLVL.

The chain combines TRBV7-8 with TRBJ1-1, with D perhaps matching TRBD1 (5 bases). Trimming took off 6 bases at V and 0 bases at J, with 17 bases between the two ends. Germline values: CDR1 SGHVS, CDR2 FQNEAQ. The CDR3 length is 16 residues. The CDR3: CASSKDAGLLNTEAFF. DNA of the CDR3: TGTGCCAGCAGTAAAGATGCGGGGCTGTTGAACACTGAAGCTTTCTTT.

J is TRBJ1-4 and V is TRBV18, with D unclear. Germline V lookup: CDR1 KGHSH, CDR2 LQKENI. V was trimmed by 2 bases and J by 0 bases, leaving 10 bases between them. The CDR3 is 16 residues long. The CDR3 DNA follows: TGTGCCAGCTCACCATTTGCGGAAACAACTAATGAAAAACTGTTTTTT. Translated, it gives CASSPFAETTNEKLFF.

V and J are TRBV7-9 and TRBJ1-2; tentatively, D is TRBD1 (6 bases). The CDR3 runs to 15 residues. Trimming removed 5 bases from V and 4 bases from J, with 17 bases in between. Germline loops: CDR1 SEHNR, CDR2 FQNEAQ (reference sequence). CDR3 sequence (DNA): TGTGCCAGCAGCCCGGGACAACCGCCGGGCTATGGCTACACCTTC. Protein sequence: CASSPGQPPGYGYTF.

The CDR3 loop reads CASRPSAAGMLFF. The CDR3 nucleotides read TGTGCCAGCAGACCGTCGGCAGCTGGAATGTTGTTCTTC. The chain recombines TRBV12-3 or TRBV12-4 with TRBJ2-1; D unresolved. This CDR3 region has 13 residues. Trimming pared 6 bases from V and 15 bases from J, leaving 21 bases between.

This clonotype has just a few counts. The CDR3: CASRKQGTGWNYGYTF. In DNA form, the CDR3 reads TGTGCCAGCAGAAAACAGGGGACAGGGTGGAACTATGGCTACACCTTC. The genes are TRBV11-2 and TRBJ1-2; 9 nucleotides match TRBD1. Germline-derived CDR1 and CDR2 are SGHAT and FQNNGV. The CDR3 covers 16 residues. Losses at the gene ends were 6 bases for V and 2 bases for J; bases not matched to a gene: 10.

This clonotype turned up a few times. This CDR3 reads CASSSTPGTGVQETQYF. The CDR3 DNA sequence: TGTGCCAGCAGTTCTACCCCAGGGACAGGCGTTCAAGAGACCCAGTACTTC. The chain carries TRBV12-3 or TRBV12-4 and TRBJ2-5; 8 nucleotides agree with TRBD1. This CDR3 is 17 amino acids long. Unmatched junction bases numbered 12, after V lost 4 bases and J lost 2 bases.

This clonotype came up a few times. The chain couples TRBV10-1 to TRBJ1-5, with unresolved D. The germline CDR1 and CDR2 sequences are WNHNN and SYGVQD (reference sequence). CDR3 size: 18 residues. V lost 3 bases to trimming and J lost 2 bases, with 20 bases between them. CDR3 sequence (DNA): TGCGCCAGCAGTGAATTCGACCGACTGGAGATCGGCAATCAGCCCCAGCATTTT. This sequence encodes CASSEFDRLEIGNQPQHF.

The rearrangement links TRBV6-2 or TRBV6-3 to TRBJ2-6; 10 bases map to TRBD1. The CDR3 covers 20 residues. Per germline, CDR1 MNHEY and CDR2 SVGEGT. V shed 0 bases, J shed 2 bases, and the junction held 10 bases outside the gene matches. The CDR3 bases are TGTGCCAGCAGTTACTCGACAGGGGGCATTTACTTACCTGGGGCCAACGTCCTGACTTTC. Protein product: CASSYSTGGIYLPGANVLTF.

This clonotype appeared a few times. V and J are TRBV6-1 and TRBJ2-5, with D perhaps TRBD1 (6 bases). Germline V gene sequence: CDR1 MNHNS, CDR2 SASEGT. This CDR3 is built from 13 residues. V lost 5 bases to trimming and J lost 5 bases, with 12 bases between them. The CDR3 DNA follows: TGTGCCAGCAGTAAGGGGGACCGGGAGACCCAGTACTTC. As protein: CASSKGDRETQYF.

This clonotype appeared many times. The chain uses TRBV27 and TRBJ2-7; 9 bases line up with TRBD1. This CDR3 region has 14 residues. V lost 3 bases, J lost 2 bases, and 2 bases stayed unmatched. Per the germline V gene, CDR1 is MNHEY and CDR2 is SMNVEV (reference sequence). The CDR3 sequence is CASSLNRGPYEQYF. In DNA form, the CDR3 reads TGTGCCAGCAGTTTGAACAGGGGGCCCTACGAGCAGTACTTC.

This clonotype was counted between two and nine times. The gene calls are TRBV7-9 and TRBJ2-1; TRBD2 matches at 8 bases. This CDR3 comprises 13 residues. CDR1 and CDR2 from the germline V gene are SEHNR and FQNEAQ (reference sequence). The trim removed 0 bases at V and 9 bases at J, leaving 1 base unmatched. CDR3 DNA: TGTGCCAGCAGCTTAGCTAGCGGGACTGAGCAGTTCTTC. As protein: CASSLASGTEQFF.

CDR3 nucleotides: TGTGCCAGCAGCCATGATCCCGGGACTAGCGGCTACAATGAGCAGTTCTTC. Its protein is CASSHDPGTSGYNEQFF. The chain uses TRBV4-2 and TRBJ2-1; 11 nucleotides match TRBD2. Germline V gene data show CDR1 as LGHNA and CDR2 as YNFKEQ. The CDR3 consists of 17 residues. With V trimmed by 3 bases and J by 3 bases, 7 bases remained unmatched.